This TCR beta chain was obtained from a study of T cell clonotyping in hematopoietic cell transplantation. Whole-study context: Recipient samples before transplant were obtained post-cytoreduction. General study points: Recipient TCR diversity dropped after transplant; expanded clonotypes rose from day 30 to 180.

This CDR3 is 14 amino acids long. Germline V CDR1 and CDR2: SGHRS, YFSETQ. Trimming shortened V by 1 base and J by 8 bases, and 15 bases separated the two germline ends. Assay used: immunoSEQ multiplex PCR; TCRdb lists only in-frame clones, some missing. This sample yields approximately 41,000 clones, of which about 85% are seen a single time; approximately 3% belongs to the top ten. Regarding this clone: The target antigen is unknown.

Time point here: recipient sample about 28 days before transplant, after cytoreduction. Recipient blood drawn about 28 days pretransplant and days 30, 100, 180 after. This chain uses TRBV5-1 with TRBJ1-2; tentatively, D is TRBD1 (6 bases). The sequences come from peripheral blood mononuclear cells, collected before stem cell transplant. This clonotype was sampled from a man in his 60s with acute myeloid leukemia. Some clones in this sample may be carry-over from other donors' samples. DNA for the CDR3: TGCGCCAGCAGCTTGATTCTGGGGGCGGGAGGCTACACCTTC. Translation gives CASSLILGAGGYTF.